Below, one T cell receptor (beta chain) is given with its context. The data were taken from a study of cytomegalovirus exposure and HLA in healthy donors. Study in general: T cells numbering about 179 million yielded 90 million to 140 million unique TCR beta sequences in an earlier analysis.

The PCR was carried out with 60 Vbeta primers and 13 Jbeta primers. Data came from immunoSEQ multiplex PCR; TCRdb stores just in-frame clones and leaves some out. The table records about 170,000 clones, around 76% of them present only once. CDR3 length: 15 residues. Trimming shortened V by 2 bases and J by 0 bases, and 8 bases separated the two germline ends. Germline V gene lookup returns CDR1 SGHTA and CDR2 FQGNSA. The chain is built from TRBV7-2 and TRBJ1-3, with D uncertain. The sequence was collected from a man aged 35 to 55 in good health and CMV-seropositive. Sample: PBMCs. The CDR3 nucleotides read TGTGCCAGCAGCTTAAGCGGAGCCTCTGGAAACACCATATATTTT. This codes for CASSLSGASGNTIYF.